The source of this T cell receptor beta chain is a study of PD-L1 blockade in urothelial cancer. Across the whole study: As for prior chemotherapy regimens, patients had received 0 to 3. A median blood sample held approximately 150,000 T cells and around 80,000 unique TCRs. General observations from the study: Larger 3-week expansion of tumor-associated blood clones was seen in durable-benefit patients.

There are a few counts of this clone. What it binds is not known. TCRdb's table, derived via immunoSEQ multiplex PCR, lists solely in-frame clones and lacks some. Here the sample spans under 20,000 clones, around 87% being singletons. Trimming shortened V by 0 bases and J by 7 bases, and 15 bases separated the two germline ends. The CDR3 totals 15 residues. Germline values: CDR1 GTSNPN, CDR2 SVGIG (reference sequence). This specimen was PBMCs, taken around atezolizumab (anti-PD-L1) treatment. V is TRBV30 and J is TRBJ2-2; possible D gene TRBD2, 6 bases. The receptor was isolated from a man aged 50 to 59 with urothelial cancer. In DNA form, the CDR3 reads TGTGCCTGGAGTGTACGTAGCGGATGGGTCGGGGAGCTGTTTTTT. Encoded protein: CAWSVRSGWVGELFF.